The 11 T cell receptor beta chains reported below all come from one sample, sequenced in a study of blood T cell repertoires in COVID-19. Profiling relied on immunoSEQ multiplex PCR, and the TCRdb table lists in-frame clones only, not all of them. Among around 120,000 clones listed, 88% were seen once. The sample comprised peripheral blood. The receptors were gathered from a woman aged 45-65 years with active or convalescent COVID-19.

The chain uses TRBV19 and TRBJ1-1; D perhaps matches TRBD1 (5 bases). Germline-derived CDR1 and CDR2 are LNHDA and SQIVND (reference sequence). This CDR3 contains 14 residues. Deletions cut 2 bases from V and 4 bases from J, with 11 bases between. The CDR3 loop is CASSITQGRTEAFF. The CDR3 DNA sequence: TGTGCCAGTAGTATAACGCAGGGTCGCACTGAAGCTTTCTTT.

Remarks on this clone: The same CDR3 is also encoded by other DNA sequences in this sample. The chain recombines TRBV28 with TRBJ2-7; D is unclear. CDR3 length: 12 amino acids. Germline V lookup: CDR1 MDHEN, CDR2 SYDVKM. Between the trimmed V and J ends, which lost 1 base and 4 bases, there was a span of 5 bases. The CDR3: CASSLSGYEQYF. The CDR3 nucleotides read TGTGCCAGCAGTTTATCCGGTTACGAGCAGTACTTC.

This sequence joins TRBV28 and TRBJ2-3, with D perhaps matching TRBD2 (5 bases). The CDR3 covers 11 residues. Germline V CDR1 and CDR2: MDHEN, SYDVKM. V gave up 10 bases and J gave up 4 bases, with 9 bases separating them. The DNA for the CDR3 is TGTGCCACGGGGAACGCAGATACGCAGTATTTT. Residues: CATGNADTQYF.

The chain links TRBV20-1 to TRBJ2-7, with D unclear. Trimming took off 3 bases at V and 2 bases at J, with 8 bases between the two ends. CDR1 is DFQATT and CDR2 is SNEGSKA in the germline V gene (reference sequence). CDR3 size: 12 residues. DNA for the CDR3: TGCAGTGCTAGTATACAAGCCTACGAGCAGTACTTC. This gives the protein CSASIQAYEQYF.

The chain links TRBV24-1 to TRBJ2-5, with 9 bases matching TRBD1. V trimming: 6 bases; J trimming: 10 bases; junction bases outside the gene matches: 14. This CDR3 comprises 15 residues. Germline CDR1 is KGHDR and CDR2 is SFDVKD. CDR3: CATSTLSGQGQGQYF. CDR3 sequence (DNA): TGTGCCACCAGTACCCTCAGTGGACAGGGGCAAGGCCAGTACTTC.

The rearrangement uses TRBV11-2 and TRBJ1-3, with D uncertain. Trimming took off 2 bases at V and 4 bases at J, with 3 bases between the two ends. Germline V gives CDR1 SGHAT, CDR2 FQNNGV. The CDR3 consists of 12 residues. The CDR3 loop reads CASSLQGNTIYF. The CDR3, as DNA: TGTGCCAGCAGCTTACAGGGAAACACCATATATTTT.

The V and J genes are TRBV7-2 and TRBJ2-7, with TRBD2 matching over 11 bases. The CDR3 totals 14 residues. Germline V gives CDR1 SGHTA, CDR2 FQGNSA. The V segment lost 5 bases and the J segment 3 bases; nucleotides outside the gene matches: 3. CDR3 in amino acids: CASSMLAGGYEQYF. CDR3 coding DNA: TGTGCCAGCAGCATGCTAGCGGGAGGCTACGAGCAGTACTTC.

This clone appeared a single time. J is TRBJ2-5 and V is TRBV19; no clear D gene. Germline V gene sequence: CDR1 LNHDA, CDR2 SQIVND (reference sequence). The CDR3 is 14 amino acids. The V and J ends lost 5 bases and 2 bases respectively, with 12 bases between them. The DNA for the CDR3 is TGTGCCAGTAGTCGTAGGAGAGAACAAGAGACCCAGTACTTC. Translated: CASSRRREQETQYF.

The genes are TRBV9 and TRBJ2-1, with 7 bases that match TRBD2. V shed 2 bases, J shed 8 bases, and the junction held 19 bases outside the gene matches. CDR1 SGDLS and CDR2 YYNGEE come from the germline V gene. The CDR3 runs to 18 residues. CDR3 coding DNA: TGTGCCAGCAGCGTCACCAATGAACCTTGGGCGGGAGACCATGAGCAGTTCTTC. Encoded protein: CASSVTNEPWAGDHEQFF.

V is TRBV6-6 and J is TRBJ2-3; D is uncertain. Trimming pared 8 bases from V and 6 bases from J, leaving 12 bases between. Germline-derived CDR1 and CDR2 are MNHNY and SVGAGI (reference sequence). This CDR3 spans 12 amino acids. CDR3 region: CASGGLLDTQYF. The CDR3 nucleotides are TGTGCCAGCGGTGGCCTTTTGGATACGCAGTATTTT.

The chain employs TRBV4-1 and TRBJ2-2; D is possibly TRBD2 (5 bases). V lost 1 base to trimming and J lost 5 bases, with 14 bases between them. Germline V gene lookup returns CDR1 MGHRA and CDR2 YSYEKL. The CDR3 extends over 16 amino acids. The CDR3: CASSQGAGVVTGELFF. CDR3 DNA sequence: TGCGCCAGCAGCCAAGGGGCCGGGGTTGTAACCGGGGAGCTGTTTTTT.